What follows describes a single TCR beta chain. Sampled blood was obtained at baseline, cycle 4 day 1, and cycle 7 day 1. The data were obtained in a study of OX40 agonist ivuxolimab in advanced cancers. Study context: The study reported partial responses in three patients: one hepatocellular carcinoma, two cutaneous melanoma.

Libraries were prepared by immunoSEQ multiplex PCR; TCRdb keeps only in-frame clonotypes and omits some of them. The table includes around 150,000 clones, 94% detected once. This CDR3 spans 12 amino acids. CDR1 is MNHEY and CDR2 is SVGAGI in the germline V gene. The V end lost 2 bases, the J end lost 8 bases, and 10 bases lay between the germline ends. This receptor was obtained from an adult with an advanced solid tumor such as melanoma, head and neck, liver or kidney cancer. The chain employs TRBV6-5 and TRBJ2-7; maybe TRBD1 (6 bases). Source: CD4+ or CD8+ T cells sorted from blood, taken in a trial of the OX40 agonist ivuxolimab. For the CDR3, the DNA is TGTGCCAGCAGTTACGCAGGGGTCAAGCAGTACTTC. Translation gives CASSYAGVKQYF.